This passage covers 2 T cell receptor beta chains from one sample sequenced in a study of Graves' ophthalmopathy and Graves' hyperthyroidism. Researchers took RNA transcripts and amplified TCR beta CDR3 regions from them. HTBI primers were used in a first-round RT-PCR, which preceded a second-round multiplex PCR. MiXCR was run by TCRdb on the multiplex PCR reads, yielding one entry per CDR3 protein. The sample has about 1.2 million distinct CDR3 sequences; about two fifths are singletons. Sequences were obtained from peripheral blood or thyroid tissue (not recorded which). The receptors originated from an adult man with Graves' hyperthyroidism.

This clonotype appeared many times. The V and J genes are TRBV5-8 and TRBJ1-1; D possibly corresponds to TRBD1 (6 bases). Germline loops: CDR1 SGHTS, CDR2 YDEGEE. The CDR3 has 13 residues. With 4 bases removed from V and 7 bases from J, the gap between germline ends came to 14 bases. CDR3 residues: CASSMTGADEAFF. CDR3 coding DNA: TGTGCCAGCAGCATGACGGGGGCGGATGAAGCTTTCTTT.

This clonotype was seen at least ten times. V gene TRBV9 combines with J gene TRBJ1-4; the D gene is possibly TRBD1 (5 bases). Per germline, CDR1 SGDLS and CDR2 YYNGEE. This CDR3 has 13 residues. Trimming cost V 0 bases and J 12 bases, with 12 bases left between them. The CDR3 bases are TGTGCCAGCAGCGTAGAAAATAGGGGTGAACTGTTTTTT. Translating it yields CASSVENRGELFF.